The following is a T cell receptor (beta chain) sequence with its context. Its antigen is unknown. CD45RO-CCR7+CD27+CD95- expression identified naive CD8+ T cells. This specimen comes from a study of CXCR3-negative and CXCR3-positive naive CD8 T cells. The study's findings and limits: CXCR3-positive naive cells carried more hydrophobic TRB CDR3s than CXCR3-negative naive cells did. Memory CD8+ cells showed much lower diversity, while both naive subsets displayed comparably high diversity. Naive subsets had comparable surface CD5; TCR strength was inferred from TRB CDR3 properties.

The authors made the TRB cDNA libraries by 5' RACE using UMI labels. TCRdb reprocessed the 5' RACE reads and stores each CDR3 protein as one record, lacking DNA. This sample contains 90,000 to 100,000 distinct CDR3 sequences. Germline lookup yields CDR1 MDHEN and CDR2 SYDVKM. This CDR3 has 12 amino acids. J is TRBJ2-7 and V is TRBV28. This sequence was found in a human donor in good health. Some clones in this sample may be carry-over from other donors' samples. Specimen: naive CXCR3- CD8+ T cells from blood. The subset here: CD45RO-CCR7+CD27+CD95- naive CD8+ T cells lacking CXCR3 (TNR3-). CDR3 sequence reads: CASSFASYEQYF.